What follows is one T cell receptor beta chain and its context. Its antigen is undetermined. Here immunoSEQ multiplex PCR was the method, and the copy in TCRdb shows in-frame clones only, minus some. The table lists more than 100,000 clones, 80% to 95% of them singletons. This entry belongs to a study of T cell responses to AZD1222 COVID-19 vaccine. Germline values: CDR1 SGHRS, CDR2 YFSETQ. The CDR3 loop spans 17 amino acids. V dropped 0 bases and J dropped 4; count of bases not matched to a gene: 5. Study conclusions and caveats: Of spike-specific TCRs, nearly half reportedly target regions left unmutated in variants. With two AZD1222 doses given, Spike-specific TCR breadth and depth both rose. CD4 TCRs associated with vaccination spanned spike, dominating at 160-218 and 743-854.

The chain employs TRBV5-1 and TRBJ2-2, with 11 bases matching TRBD2. This specimen consisted of peripheral blood, obtained 28 days after the second AZD1222 dose. This clonotype was obtained from an adult who received the AZD1222 COVID-19 vaccine. Written as DNA, the CDR3 is TGCGCCAGCAGCTTGGGGGGACTAGCGGCCGGCACCGGGGAGCTGTTTTTT. Protein sequence: CASSLGGLAAGTGELFF.